These 5 T cell receptor beta chains were all obtained from the same sample, sequenced in a study of T cells after yellow fever vaccination. TCRdb recomputed calls from the 5' RACE reads with MiXCR, one row per CDR3 protein. The top ten clones hold roughly half of a sample with 25,000 to 35,000 distinct CDR3 sequences, approximately 4.4% of them seen once. Sample: CD8+ T cells sorted from PBMCs, taken 5 days after the yellow fever booster vaccination. The receptors were sampled from a man under 40 who received the YFV17D yellow fever vaccine.

Many counts were recorded for this clonotype. The rearrangement joins TRBV19 to TRBJ2-1; D remains ambiguous. CDR1 and CDR2 (germline): LNHDA, SQIVND (reference sequence). V dropped 0 bases and J dropped 8 bases, with 14 bases sitting between them. The CDR3 runs 15 residues. The chain's CDR3 is CASSIDRQTAHEQFF. Here the CDR3 DNA reads TGTGCCAGTAGTATAGATCGGCAGACCGCGCATGAGCAGTTCTTC.

This clonotype was observed many times. The V call is TRBV7-9, the J call TRBJ2-1; D remains ambiguous. Germline V lookup: CDR1 SEHNR, CDR2 FQNEAQ (reference sequence). CDR3 length: 15 residues. Trimming took 3 bases from V and 0 from J, leaving 9 bases between them. DNA for the CDR3: TGTGCCAGCAGCTTTGAGATGGGCTCCTACAATGAGCAGTTCTTC. This translates into CASSFEMGSYNEQFF.

This clonotype was recorded at least ten times. The V gene is TRBV20-1, the J gene TRBJ2-7; D remains unclear. CDR1 is DFQATT, CDR2 SNEGSKA, per germline (reference sequence). The CDR3 totals 13 residues. Between the trimmed V and J ends, which lost 6 bases and 3 bases, there was a span of 15 bases. In DNA, the CDR3 is TGCAGTGCCAGAAGGGCAGAGAACTACGAGCAGTACTTC. It specifies CSARRAENYEQYF.

Notes on this clonotype: A much larger clonotype is one base distant, so this may be a read error. The V call is TRBV7-2, the J call TRBJ1-4; D is uncertain. The CDR3 sequence is 15 residues long. CDR1 and CDR2 (germline): SGHTA, FQGNSA. The V gene lost 5 bases and the J gene lost 7 bases, with 17 bases spanning the gap. The chain's CDR3 is CASSTLEEGFEKLFF. Here the CDR3 DNA reads TGTGCCAGCAGCACTTTGGAGGAGGGTTTTGAAAAACTGTTTTTT.

This clonotype was recorded many times. The chain couples TRBV9 to TRBJ1-2; no reliable D call. This CDR3 comprises 16 residues. V shed 0 bases and J shed 6 bases, with 18 bases lying between them. CDR1 SGDLS and CDR2 YYNGEE come from the germline V gene. The CDR3 region has the DNA TGTGCCAGCAGCGTAGCTTATGGCAGTCCCCGAGATGGCTACACCTTC. This encodes CASSVAYGSPRDGYTF.